This TCR beta chain originates from a study of T-cell reconstitution after alpha-beta-depleted transplantation in children (dated by TCRdb to between 2015 and 2016). The study in broad terms: The study quantitatively tracked T-cell immune reconstitution after TCRalphabeta/CD19-depleted allogeneic hematopoietic cell transplantation in children using TCR repertoire profiling.

From cysteine to phenylalanine, the CDR3 is 15 amino acids long. Kept here is only the CDR3 DNA, which spans 45 bases and is read in frame from base 1. Germline trimming: 5 bases from V, 4 bases from J; junction bases outside gene matches: 4. For CDR1 and CDR2, the germline V gene lists MDHEN and SYDVKM. This clonotype was observed many times. Its antigen remains undetermined. The record has no base qualities; no much larger clone is one base away. Library preparation used PCR. Sequencing took place on an Illumina HiSeq 2500. Molecular barcoding was employed in the preparation of TCR libraries, with unique molecular identifiers being used to normalize TCRbeta repertoire quantification. TCRdb took the public reads, trimmed them with fastp at Q25, ran MiXCR for clone calling and kept in-frame beta chains. Each entry is one CDR3 protein sequence, shown with its most common DNA and genes. The sample table holds over 550,000 distinct CDR3 sequences, of which 10% to 13% were seen once. The ten largest make up less than 5% of the sample.

The V gene is TRBV28 and the J gene is TRBJ2-3; TRBD2 fits 12 bases in the junction. This material consisted of PBMCs from the stem cell graft donor, taken from the stem cell graft. This sequence was found in a human donor who donated a stem cell graft to a child with acute myeloid leukemia. The CDR3 is CASSPSGRAADTQYF. The DNA reads as follows: TGTGCCAGCAGTCCTAGCGGGAGGGCCGCAGATACGCAGTATTTT.